The 20 T cell receptor beta chains listed next were all sequenced from one sample in a study of shared clonotypes between healthy human individuals. TCRdb's table, derived via immunoSEQ multiplex PCR, lists solely in-frame clones and lacks some. The sample shows roughly 2.4 million clones, around 95% of them seen only once. The material sequenced was naive CD4+ T cells sorted from blood. As for subset: CD45RA+ positively selected. The receptors were gathered from a man between 18 and 29 years old in good health.

The V call is TRBV7-8, the J call TRBJ2-2, with 10 nucleotides matching TRBD1. This CDR3 contains 16 residues. Germline loops: CDR1 SGHVS, CDR2 FQNEAQ. V trimming: 1 base; J trimming: 5 bases; junction bases outside the gene matches: 4. CDR3 DNA: TGTGCCAGCAGCTTAGTCCGACAGGGGGCAACCGGGGAGCTGTTTTTT. Protein: CASSLVRQGATGELFF.

The chain combines TRBV5-6 with TRBJ1-6; D perhaps matches TRBD1 (5 bases). Looked up from germline, CDR1 is SGHDT and CDR2 is YYEEEE. V was trimmed by 0 bases and J by 6 bases, leaving 10 bases between them. The length of the CDR3 is 15 residues. The DNA for the CDR3 is TGTGCCAGCAGCTTGGATAAGGGGCTTAATTCACCCCTCCACTTT. Its protein product is CASSLDKGLNSPLHF. Complete variable domain (other parts from reference TRBV5-6 and TRBJ1-6): DAGVTQSPTHLIKTRGQQVTLRCSPKSGHDTVSWYQQALGQGPQFIFQYYEEEERQRGNFPDRFSGHQFPNYSSELNVNALLLGDSALYLCASSLDKGLNSPLHFGNGTRLTVT.

The chain carries TRBV6-1 and TRBJ1-6; 10 bases fit TRBD1. J was trimmed by 3 bases and V by 9 bases; bases with no gene match: 5. CDR3 length: 15 residues. The germline V gene has CDR1 MNHNS and CDR2 SASEGT. CDR3 sequence (DNA): TGTGCCAGTGACAGGGGGCAGGGCTATAATTCACCCCTCCACTTT. Protein sequence: CASDRGQGYNSPLHF.

Here the CDR3 reads CASSYTGGSGYGYTF. In nucleotides, the CDR3 is TGTGCCAGCAGCTACACTGGGGGCTCGGGCTATGGCTACACCTTC. The rearrangement uses TRBV28 and TRBJ1-2, with D maybe TRBD1 (6 bases). Trimming removed 6 bases from V and 4 bases from J, with 18 bases in between. The CDR3 is 15 residues long. Germline values: CDR1 MDHEN, CDR2 SYDVKM.

CDR3 coding DNA: TGTGCCAGCAGCGTAGAACCTCACACCGGGACAGGGAACTATGGCTACACCTTC. Its protein is CASSVEPHTGTGNYGYTF. V is TRBV9 and J is TRBJ1-2; 9 bases are shared with TRBD1. The CDR3 is 18 residues long. In germline, CDR1 is SGDLS, CDR2 YYNGEE. V trimming: 0 bases; J trimming: 2 bases; junction bases outside the gene matches: 11.

The V gene is TRBV27, the J gene TRBJ2-3, with 7 bases fitting TRBD2. The CDR3 sequence is 16 residues long. V was clipped by 0 bases and J by 1 base; unmatched bases: 4. The germline gives CDR1 MNHEY, CDR2 SMNVEV (reference sequence). The CDR3 protein is CASSLSGGRGTDTQYF. The CDR3 nucleotides read TGTGCCAGCAGTTTATCGGGCGGGAGAGGCACAGATACGCAGTATTTT.

A remark on this clone: This same CDR3 is encoded by further DNA sequences in the sample. The chain couples TRBV9 to TRBJ1-3; D uncertain. The V end lost 3 bases, the J end lost 1 base, and 8 bases lay between the germline ends. CDR3 length equals 14 residues. Germline V gene sequence: CDR1 SGDLS, CDR2 YYNGEE. DNA of the CDR3: TGTGCCAGCAGCGGTGGTGTATCTGGAAACACCATATATTTT. The encoded protein is CASSGGVSGNTIYF.

The chain links TRBV4-2 to TRBJ2-7; D is ambiguous. The CDR3 spans 14 residues. Per germline, CDR1 LGHNA and CDR2 YNFKEQ. Trimming cost V 4 bases and J 2 bases, with 12 bases left between them. DNA for the CDR3: TGTGCCAGCAGCCCAAAGGGCCGTACCTACGAGCAGTACTTC. Protein product: CASSPKGRTYEQYF.

This sequence joins TRBV28 and TRBJ2-3, with 7 bases that match TRBD1. This CDR3 region has 15 residues. Germline loops: CDR1 MDHEN, CDR2 SYDVKM. With V trimmed by 3 bases and J by 6 bases, 9 bases remained unmatched. This chain's CDR3 is CASSFSKGASDTQYF. The CDR3 nucleotides read TGTGCCAGCAGTTTTAGTAAGGGGGCCTCGGATACGCAGTATTTT.

Turning to this clone: The same CDR3 also results from other DNA sequences found in this sample. The chain employs TRBV19 and TRBJ1-5; the D is unclear. The CDR3 spans 13 residues. Trimming left V 9 bases short and J 1 base short, with 10 bases between. Germline CDR1 LNHDA, CDR2 SQIVND (reference sequence). The CDR3 bases are TGTGCCAGCTCCAAGGACAGCAATCAGCCCCAGCATTTT. Its translation is CASSKDSNQPQHF.

DNA for the CDR3: TGTGCCAGCAGTCTTCCACCTGGGACAGGGGTGAAGCCCCAGCATTTT. This codes for CASSLPPGTGVKPQHF. The chain carries TRBV28 and TRBJ1-5; 10 bases match TRBD1. Unmatched junction bases numbered 12, after V lost 5 bases and J lost 8 bases. The CDR3 is 16 residues long. Germline CDR1 MDHEN, CDR2 SYDVKM.

This chain joins TRBV29-1 and TRBJ2-7; 7 nucleotides match TRBD1. Germline CDR1 and CDR2: SQVTM and ANQGSEA. Losses at the gene ends were 2 bases for V and 1 base for J; bases not matched to a gene: 11. The CDR3 length is 16 residues. DNA for the CDR3: TGCAGCGTTGAACCACTCGAGGGGGCGAAGTCCTACGAGCAGTACTTC. Translating gives CSVEPLEGAKSYEQYF.

The V and J genes are TRBV18 and TRBJ1-1, with D perhaps TRBD1 (5 bases). The CDR3 consists of 19 residues. Germline V gene data show CDR1 as KGHSH and CDR2 as LQKENI. The V and J ends lost 6 bases and 0 bases respectively, with 26 bases between them. Here the CDR3 DNA reads TGTGCCAGCTCTTCGAGGTCGGGACGGGCGACGATCATGAACACTGAAGCTTTCTTT. As protein: CASSSRSGRATIMNTEAFF. The complete variable domain, with remaining parts taken from reference TRBV18 and TRBJ1-1, reads NAGVMQNPRHLVRRRGQEARLRCSPMKGHSHVYWYRQLPEEGLKFMVYLQKENIIDESGMPKERFSAEFPKEGPSILRIQQVVRGDSAAYFCASSSRSGRATIMNTEAFFGQGTRLTVV.

The chain has TRBV11-1 and TRBJ2-3, with TRBD1 identical over 9 bases. From germline, CDR1 is SGHAT and CDR2 FQDESV (reference sequence). The CDR3 runs to 15 residues. V lost 5 bases to trimming and J lost 5 bases; unmatched junction nucleotides: 8. Here the CDR3 DNA reads TGTGCCAGCAGCCCAGGGGACAGGGTAGTAGATACGCAGTATTTT. This translates into CASSPGDRVVDTQYF.

The CDR3 here is CASSPGQGSGQPQHF. Written as DNA, the CDR3 is TGTGCCAGCAGCCCCGGACAGGGAAGTGGTCAGCCCCAGCATTTT. The V and J genes are TRBV5-6 and TRBJ1-5, with TRBD1 matching 8 bases. The CDR3 is made up of 15 amino acids. Germline CDR1 reads SGHDT; CDR2 reads YYEEEE. Trimming removed 4 bases from V and 6 bases from J; junction bases left unmatched: 9. Supplemented by reference TRBV5-6 and TRBJ1-5, the full variable domain reads DAGVTQSPTHLIKTRGQQVTLRCSPKSGHDTVSWYQQALGQGPQFIFQYYEEEERQRGNFPDRFSGHQFPNYSSELNVNALLLGDSALYLCASSPGQGSGQPQHFGDGTRLSIL.

The V call is TRBV10-3, the J call TRBJ1-2; 12 positions match TRBD1. The CDR3 is 16 residues long. Germline V lookup: CDR1 ENHRY, CDR2 SYGVKD. V was pared by 2 bases and J by 6 bases, with 7 bases of the junction left unmatched. Here the CDR3 reads CAISEGRDRGQDGYTF. Written as DNA, the CDR3 is TGTGCCATCAGTGAGGGTCGGGACAGGGGGCAAGATGGCTACACCTTC.

This clone was detected only once. The rearrangement joins TRBV7-2 to TRBJ1-3; 8 nucleotides line up with TRBD1. The V segment lost 4 bases and the J segment 0 bases; nucleotides outside the gene matches: 8. Germline V CDR1 and CDR2: SGHTA, FQGNSA. This CDR3 is 17 amino acids long. The chain's CDR3 is CASSSTGTGFSGNTIYF. CDR3 DNA: TGTGCCAGCAGCTCCACCGGGACAGGCTTCTCTGGAAACACCATATATTTT.

This chain links TRBV5-1 with TRBJ2-3; 7 nucleotides match TRBD2. Trimming cost V 3 bases and J 1 base; bases outside gene matches: 5. CDR1 is SGHRS and CDR2 is YFSETQ in the germline V gene. The CDR3 consists of 15 residues. In nucleotides, the CDR3 is TGCGCCAGCAGCTCTGCTAGCGGAGGCACAGATACGCAGTATTTT. It encodes CASSSASGGTDTQYF.

This clone was found once. V gene TRBV6-5 combines with J gene TRBJ2-7; TRBD1 aligns across 11 bases. V gave up 6 bases and J gave up 3 bases; unmatched junction bases: 7. Germline loops: CDR1 MNHEY, CDR2 SVGAGI. This CDR3 region has 15 residues. CDR3 sequence reads: CASRPGQGAFYEQYF. As DNA, the CDR3 is TGTGCCAGCAGACCCGGACAGGGGGCCTTCTACGAGCAGTACTTC.

The chain carries TRBV5-1 and TRBJ2-3; D is unclear. This CDR3 has 12 amino acids. Germline V gene lookup returns CDR1 SGHRS and CDR2 YFSETQ. V lost 3 bases and J lost 10, with 12 bases in between. The CDR3 DNA sequence: TGCGCCAGCAGCTCTACCCCTCCTGCGCAGTATTTT. It encodes CASSSTPPAQYF.